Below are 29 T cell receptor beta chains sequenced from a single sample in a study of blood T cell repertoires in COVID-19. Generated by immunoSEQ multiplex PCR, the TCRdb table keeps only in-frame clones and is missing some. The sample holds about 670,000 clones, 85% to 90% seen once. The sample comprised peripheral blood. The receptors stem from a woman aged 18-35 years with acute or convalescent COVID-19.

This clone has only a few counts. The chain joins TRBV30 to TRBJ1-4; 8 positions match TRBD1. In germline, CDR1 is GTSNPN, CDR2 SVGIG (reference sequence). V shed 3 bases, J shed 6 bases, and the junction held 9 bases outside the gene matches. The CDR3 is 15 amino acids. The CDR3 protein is CAWSGPRQGYEKLFF. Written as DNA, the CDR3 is TGTGCCTGGAGCGGCCCACGACAGGGGTATGAAAAACTGTTTTTT.

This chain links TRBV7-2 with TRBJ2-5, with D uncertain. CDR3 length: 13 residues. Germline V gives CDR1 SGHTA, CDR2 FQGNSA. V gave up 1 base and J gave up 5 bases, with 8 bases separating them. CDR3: CASSLGLAETQYF. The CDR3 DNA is TGTGCCAGCAGCTTAGGACTTGCGGAGACCCAGTACTTC.

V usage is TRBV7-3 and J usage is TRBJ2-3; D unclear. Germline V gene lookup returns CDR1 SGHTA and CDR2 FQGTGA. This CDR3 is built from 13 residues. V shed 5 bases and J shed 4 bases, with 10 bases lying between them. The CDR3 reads CASSLERADTQYF. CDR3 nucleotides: TGTGCCAGCAGCCTTGAGCGCGCAGATACGCAGTATTTT.

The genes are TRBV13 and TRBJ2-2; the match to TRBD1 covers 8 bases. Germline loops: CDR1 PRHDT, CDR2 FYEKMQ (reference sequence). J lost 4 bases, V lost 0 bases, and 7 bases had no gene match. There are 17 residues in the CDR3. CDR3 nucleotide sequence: TGTGCCAGCAGCTTAGGGCCCGTGGACAGGGTCACCGGGGAGCTGTTTTTT. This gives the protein CASSLGPVDRVTGELFF.

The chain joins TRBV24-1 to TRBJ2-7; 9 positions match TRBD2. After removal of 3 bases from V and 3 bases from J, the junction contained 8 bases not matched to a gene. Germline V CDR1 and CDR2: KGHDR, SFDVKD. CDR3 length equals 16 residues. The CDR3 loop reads CATSDPRVAGDYEQYF. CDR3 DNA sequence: TGTGCCACCAGTGATCCCCGGGTAGCGGGGGACTACGAGCAGTACTTC.

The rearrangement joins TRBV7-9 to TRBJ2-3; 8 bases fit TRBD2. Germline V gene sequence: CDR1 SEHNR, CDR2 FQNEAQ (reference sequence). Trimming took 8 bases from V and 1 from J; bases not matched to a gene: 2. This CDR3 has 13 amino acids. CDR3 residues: CASGAGGTDTQYF. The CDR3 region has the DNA TGTGCCAGCGGAGCGGGGGGCACAGATACGCAGTATTTT.

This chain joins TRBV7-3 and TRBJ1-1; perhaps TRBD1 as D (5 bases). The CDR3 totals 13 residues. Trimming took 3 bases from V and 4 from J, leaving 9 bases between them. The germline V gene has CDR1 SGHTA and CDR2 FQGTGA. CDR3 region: CASSFQGSTEAFF. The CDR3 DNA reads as TGTGCCAGCAGCTTTCAGGGTAGCACTGAAGCTTTCTTT.

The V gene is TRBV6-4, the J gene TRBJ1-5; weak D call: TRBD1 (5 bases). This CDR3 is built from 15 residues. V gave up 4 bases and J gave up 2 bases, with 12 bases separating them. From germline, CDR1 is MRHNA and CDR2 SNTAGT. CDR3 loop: CASSAGPGGNQPQHF. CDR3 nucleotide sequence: TGTGCCAGCAGTGCCGGTCCGGGGGGCAATCAGCCCCAGCATTTT.

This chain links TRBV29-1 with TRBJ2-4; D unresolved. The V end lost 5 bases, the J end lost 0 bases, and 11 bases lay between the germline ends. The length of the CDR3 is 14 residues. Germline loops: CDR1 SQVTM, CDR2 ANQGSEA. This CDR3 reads CSVRAPIAKNIQYF. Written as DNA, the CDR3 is TGCAGCGTTAGAGCACCTATAGCCAAAAACATTCAGTACTTC.

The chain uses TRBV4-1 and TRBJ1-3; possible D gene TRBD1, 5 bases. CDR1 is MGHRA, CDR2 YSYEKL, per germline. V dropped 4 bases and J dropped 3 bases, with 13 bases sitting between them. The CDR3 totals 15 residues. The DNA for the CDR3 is TGCGCCAGCAGCCCCGACGAAGGGGTTGGAAACACCATATATTTT. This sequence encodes CASSPDEGVGNTIYF.

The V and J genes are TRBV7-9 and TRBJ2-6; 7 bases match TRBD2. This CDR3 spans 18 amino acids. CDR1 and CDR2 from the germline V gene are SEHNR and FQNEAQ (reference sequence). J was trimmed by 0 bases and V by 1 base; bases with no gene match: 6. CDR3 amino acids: CASSLGGGRPSGANVLTF. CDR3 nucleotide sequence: TGTGCCAGCAGCTTAGGCGGGGGTCGCCCCTCTGGGGCCAACGTCCTGACTTTC.

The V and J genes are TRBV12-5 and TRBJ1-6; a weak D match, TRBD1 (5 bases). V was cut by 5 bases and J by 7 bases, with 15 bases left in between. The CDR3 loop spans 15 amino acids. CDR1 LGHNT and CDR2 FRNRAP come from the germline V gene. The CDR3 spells CASGPGLGVNSPLHF. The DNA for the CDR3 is TGTGCTAGTGGTCCGGGACTGGGGGTGAATTCACCCCTCCACTTT.

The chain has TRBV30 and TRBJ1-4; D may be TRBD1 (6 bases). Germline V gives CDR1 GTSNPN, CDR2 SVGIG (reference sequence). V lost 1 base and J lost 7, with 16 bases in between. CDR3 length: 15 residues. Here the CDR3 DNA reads TGTGCCTGGAGTGCCCGCGGGGGGCTAGGTGAAAAACTGTTTTTT. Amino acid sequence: CAWSARGGLGEKLFF.

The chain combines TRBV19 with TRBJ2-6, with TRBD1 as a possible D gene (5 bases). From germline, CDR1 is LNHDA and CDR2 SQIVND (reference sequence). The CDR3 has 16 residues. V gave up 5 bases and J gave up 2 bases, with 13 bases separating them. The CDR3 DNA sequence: TGTGCCAGTAGTGCCCACTTCAGGGCTGGGGCCAACGTCCTGACTTTC. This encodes CASSAHFRAGANVLTF.

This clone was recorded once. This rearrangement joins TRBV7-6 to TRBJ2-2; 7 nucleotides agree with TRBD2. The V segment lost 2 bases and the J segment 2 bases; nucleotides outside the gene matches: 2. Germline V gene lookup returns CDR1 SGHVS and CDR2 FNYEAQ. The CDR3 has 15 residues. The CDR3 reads CASSLPSGNTGELFF. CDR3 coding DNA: TGTGCCAGCAGCTTACCTAGCGGCAACACCGGGGAGCTGTTTTTT.

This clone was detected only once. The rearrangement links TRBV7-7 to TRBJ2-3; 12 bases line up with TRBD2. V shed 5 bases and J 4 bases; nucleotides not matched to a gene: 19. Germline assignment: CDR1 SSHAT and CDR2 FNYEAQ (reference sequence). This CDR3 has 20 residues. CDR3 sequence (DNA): TGTGCCAGCAGCCCCCATCCCGGGACTAGCGGGTCCAGAGCCGCAGATACGCAGTATTTT. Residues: CASSPHPGTSGSRAADTQYF.

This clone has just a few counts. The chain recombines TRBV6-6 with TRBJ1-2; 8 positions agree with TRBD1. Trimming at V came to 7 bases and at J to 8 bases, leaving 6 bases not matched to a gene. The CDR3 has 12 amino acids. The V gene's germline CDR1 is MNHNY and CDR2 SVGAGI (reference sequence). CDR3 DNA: TGTGCCAGCATTGGACAGGGCGGGGGCTACACCTTC. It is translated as CASIGQGGGYTF.

The CDR3 sequence is CASSPWTDISEAFF. The DNA for the CDR3 is TGTGCCAGCTCACCATGGACAGACATATCTGAAGCTTTCTTT. This chain joins TRBV18 and TRBJ1-1; weak D call: TRBD1 (6 bases). The CDR3 runs 14 residues. Trimming removed 2 bases at V and 6 bases at J, with 13 bases between. CDR1 and CDR2 (germline): KGHSH, LQKENI.

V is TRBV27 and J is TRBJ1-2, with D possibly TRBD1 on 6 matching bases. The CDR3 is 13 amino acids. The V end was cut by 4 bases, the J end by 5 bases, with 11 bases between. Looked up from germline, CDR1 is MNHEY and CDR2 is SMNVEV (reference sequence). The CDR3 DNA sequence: TGTGCCAGCAGTTCGGCAGGGACATATGGCTACACCTTC. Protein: CASSSAGTYGYTF.

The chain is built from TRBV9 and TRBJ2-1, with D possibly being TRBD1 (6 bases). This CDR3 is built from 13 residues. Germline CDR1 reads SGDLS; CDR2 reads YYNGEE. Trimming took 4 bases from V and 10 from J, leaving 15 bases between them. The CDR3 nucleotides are TGTGCCAGCAGCCCCCAAACAGGGACCGAGCAGTTCTTC. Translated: CASSPQTGTEQFF. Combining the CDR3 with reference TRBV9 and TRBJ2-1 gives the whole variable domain DSGVTQTPKHLITATGQRVTLRCSPRSGDLSVYWYQQSLDQGLQFLIQYYNGEERAKGNILERFSAQQFPDLHSELNLSSLELGDSALYFCASSPQTGTEQFFGPGTRLTVL.

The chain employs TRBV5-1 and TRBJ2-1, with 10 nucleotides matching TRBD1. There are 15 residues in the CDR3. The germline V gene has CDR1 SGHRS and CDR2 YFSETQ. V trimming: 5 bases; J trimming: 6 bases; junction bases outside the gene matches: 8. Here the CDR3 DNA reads TGCGCCAGCAGGACCGGGACAGGGGATACCAATGAGCAGTTCTTC. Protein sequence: CASRTGTGDTNEQFF.

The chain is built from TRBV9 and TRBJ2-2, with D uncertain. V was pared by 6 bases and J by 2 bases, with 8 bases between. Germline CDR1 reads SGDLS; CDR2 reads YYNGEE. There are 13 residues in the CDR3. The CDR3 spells CASMGQNTGELFF. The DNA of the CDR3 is TGTGCCAGCATGGGCCAAAACACCGGGGAGCTGTTTTTT. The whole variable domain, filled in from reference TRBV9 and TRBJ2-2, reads DSGVTQTPKHLITATGQRVTLRCSPRSGDLSVYWYQQSLDQGLQFLIQYYNGEERAKGNILERFSAQQFPDLHSELNLSSLELGDSALYFCASMGQNTGELFFGEGSRLTVL.

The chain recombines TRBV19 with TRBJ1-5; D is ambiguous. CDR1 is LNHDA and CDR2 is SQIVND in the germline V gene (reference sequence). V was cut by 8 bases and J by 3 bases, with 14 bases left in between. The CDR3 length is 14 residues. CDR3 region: CASSFARVNQPQHF. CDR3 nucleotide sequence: TGTGCCAGTTCCTTTGCGCGAGTCAATCAGCCCCAGCATTTT.

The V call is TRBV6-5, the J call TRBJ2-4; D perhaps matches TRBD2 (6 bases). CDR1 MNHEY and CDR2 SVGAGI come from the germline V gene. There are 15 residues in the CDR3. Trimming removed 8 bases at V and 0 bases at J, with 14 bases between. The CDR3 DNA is TGTGCCAGCGTCAAGGAGGGGATAGCCAAAAACATTCAGTACTTC. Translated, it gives CASVKEGIAKNIQYF.

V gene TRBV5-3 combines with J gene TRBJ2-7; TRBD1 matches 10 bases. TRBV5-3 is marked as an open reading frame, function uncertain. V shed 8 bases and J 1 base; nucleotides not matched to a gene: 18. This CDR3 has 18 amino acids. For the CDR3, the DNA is TGTGCCAGTCCACCCCGCAAATATCGGGACAGGGGATCCTACGAGCAGTACTTC. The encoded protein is CASPPRKYRDRGSYEQYF.

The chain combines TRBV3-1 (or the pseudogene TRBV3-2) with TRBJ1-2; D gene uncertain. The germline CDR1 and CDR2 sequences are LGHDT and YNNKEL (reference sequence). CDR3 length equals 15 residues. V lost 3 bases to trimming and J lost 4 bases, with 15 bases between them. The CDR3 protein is CASSQTRGGLYGYTF. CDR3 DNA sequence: TGTGCCAGCAGCCAGACTCGAGGAGGTCTCTATGGCTACACCTTC.

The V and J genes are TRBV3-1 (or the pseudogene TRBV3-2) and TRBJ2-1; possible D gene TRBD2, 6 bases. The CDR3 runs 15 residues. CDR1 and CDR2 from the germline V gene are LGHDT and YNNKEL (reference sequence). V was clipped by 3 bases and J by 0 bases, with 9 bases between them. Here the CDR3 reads CASSQPGDSYNEQFF. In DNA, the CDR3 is TGTGCCAGCAGCCAGCCGGGGGACTCCTACAATGAGCAGTTCTTC.

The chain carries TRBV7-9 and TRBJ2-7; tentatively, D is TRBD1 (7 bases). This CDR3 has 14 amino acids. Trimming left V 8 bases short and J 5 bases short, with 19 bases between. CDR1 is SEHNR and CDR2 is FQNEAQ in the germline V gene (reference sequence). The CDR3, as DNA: TGTGCCAGCGCGGAGACAGGGACTCTCCACGAGCAGTACTTC. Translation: CASAETGTLHEQYF.

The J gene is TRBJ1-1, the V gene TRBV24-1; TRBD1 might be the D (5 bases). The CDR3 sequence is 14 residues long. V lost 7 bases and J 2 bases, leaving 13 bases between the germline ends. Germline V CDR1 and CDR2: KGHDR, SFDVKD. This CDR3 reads CATRPWGTNTEAFF. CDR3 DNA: TGTGCCACCAGACCGTGGGGCACCAACACTGAAGCTTTCTTT.